This T cell receptor beta chain was documented in a study of T cell repertoires in cytomegalovirus infection. About the research overall: Recently identified HLA-C-restricted and well-studied HLA-B-restricted CMV epitopes were used. General study findings and limits: Adding up the frequency of public TCR beta families identified people who carried CMV plus the relevant HLA.

The germline V gene has CDR1 ENHRY and CDR2 SYGVKD. The V end was cut by 7 bases, the J end by 6 bases, with 24 bases between. This CDR3 has 16 residues. TCRdb redid the calling of the reads with MiXCR, one entry per CDR3 protein. Counted here are around 85,000 distinct CDR3 sequences, around 49% occurring once; the ten biggest clones make up about 92%. The table lists this clonotype with a few counts. Its antigen is still unknown. The sequence was obtained from a human donor in good health (CMV status not recorded). Some clones in this sample may be carry-over from other donors' samples. The V gene is TRBV10-3, the J gene TRBJ1-1, with D possibly matching TRBD1 (6 bases). Sequencing was performed on CD8+ T cells from cultured PBMCs, taken from culture after CMV antigen stimulation. The CDR3 bases are TGTGCCATCACAGAGGGGGAGGCAGCGTTACTATCTGAAGCTTTCTTT. It is translated as CAITEGEAALLSEAFF.